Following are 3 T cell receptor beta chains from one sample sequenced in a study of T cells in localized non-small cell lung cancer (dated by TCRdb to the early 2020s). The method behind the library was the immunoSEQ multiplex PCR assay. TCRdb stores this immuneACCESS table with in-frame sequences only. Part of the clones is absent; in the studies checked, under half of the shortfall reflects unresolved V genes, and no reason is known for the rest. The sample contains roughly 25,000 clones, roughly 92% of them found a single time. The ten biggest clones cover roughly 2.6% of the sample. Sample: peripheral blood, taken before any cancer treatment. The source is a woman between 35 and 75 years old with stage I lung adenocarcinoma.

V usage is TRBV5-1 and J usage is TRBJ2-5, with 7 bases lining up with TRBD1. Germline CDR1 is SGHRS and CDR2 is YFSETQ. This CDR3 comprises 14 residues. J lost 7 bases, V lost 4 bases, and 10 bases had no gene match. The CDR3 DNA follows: TGCGCCAGCAGCCTGGCGAGGGGGCCGGGGACCCAGTACTTC. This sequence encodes CASSLARGPGTQYF.

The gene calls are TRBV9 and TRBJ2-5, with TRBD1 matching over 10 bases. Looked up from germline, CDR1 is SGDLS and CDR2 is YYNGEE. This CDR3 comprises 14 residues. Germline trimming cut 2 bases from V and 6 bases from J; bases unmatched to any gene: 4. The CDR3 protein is CASSVTGGTQTQYF. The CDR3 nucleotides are TGTGCCAGCAGCGTGACAGGGGGCACGCAGACCCAGTACTTC.

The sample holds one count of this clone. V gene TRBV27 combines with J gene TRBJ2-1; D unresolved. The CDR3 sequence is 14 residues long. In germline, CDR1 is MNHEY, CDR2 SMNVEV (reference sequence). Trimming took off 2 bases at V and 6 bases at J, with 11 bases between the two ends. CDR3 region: CASSLALFSNEQFF. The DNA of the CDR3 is TGTGCCAGCAGTTTAGCACTATTTAGCAATGAGCAGTTCTTC.